The T cell receptor (beta chain) under discussion was sequenced for a study of shared clonotypes between healthy human individuals. Study-wide context: Per donor, three plates held CD4 naive cells, three held CD4 memory, two held CD8 naive and one held CD8 memory. Findings and limits, study-wide: The generation probabilities recorded for non-shared clonotypes fell below those of clonotypes shared by all four donors. The sole specimen, blood, was sampled, and tissue repertoires likely differ.

The germline CDR1 and CDR2 sequences are SGDLS and YYNGEE. This CDR3 spans 16 amino acids. The V gene end was trimmed by 2 bases and the J gene end by 5 bases; junction bases not matched to a gene: 9. This clone was observed once. Its antigen remains unknown. In the original processing: Owing to the provision of junction-only sequences devoid of quality scores by immunoSEQ, filtering differed. Repertoires were generated with immunoSEQ multiplex PCR, while TCRdb's copy carries only in-frame clones and drops some. From that table come the V and J calls and clone size; the DNA was used to work out D and trimming. The sample has about 2.2 million clones; 93% are singletons. Naive CD8 populations comprised CD45RO-negative cells positively selected for CCR7, excluding terminally differentiated effector memory CD45RA+ cells.

The TCR originated in a man between 18 and 29 years old in good health. Some clones in this sample may be carry-over from other donors' samples. The sample was naive CD8+ T cells from PBMCs. The genes are TRBV9 and TRBJ2-1; 8 nucleotides line up with TRBD2. CDR3 nucleotides: TGTGCCAGCAGCGTCGGGGGGGGCCCGGCAAACAATGAGCAGTTCTTC. It codes for CASSVGGGPANNEQFF.